The subject of this entry is one T cell receptor beta chain. The target antigen is unknown. PBMCs stemmed from 10 ml fresh peripheral blood. The source of the sample is a study of T cells in Graves' hyperthyroidism and ophthalmopathy. Study-wide context: Peripheral blood draws took place at initial diagnosis, ahead of any treatment. Study-wide findings and caveats: Separation of ophthalmopathy from stable hyperthyroidism was achieved by a 13 V-J model.

Germline loops: CDR1 SNHLY, CDR2 FYNNEI. The CDR3 loop spans 11 amino acids. With 6 bases removed from V and 9 bases from J, the gap between germline ends came to 12 bases. RNA transcripts yielded amplified TCR beta CDR3 regions. With the HTBI primer set, the TCR CDR3 went through a first round of RT-PCR. Each CDR3 protein is one row after TCRdb ran MiXCR on the multiplex PCR reads. Of around 800,000 distinct CDR3 sequences in the sample, 38% were seen once. The receptor was derived from a man between 18 and 29 years old with Graves' hyperthyroidism. This sequence joins TRBV2 and TRBJ2-7; D assignment may be TRBD1 or TRBD2 (6 bases each). Sequencing was carried out using blood. CDR3 nucleotides: TGTGCCAGCAGCAGGGGAGGCGGGCAGTACTTC. Translating gives CASSRGGGQYF.